This TCR beta chain emerged from a study of OX40 agonist ivuxolimab in advanced cancers. Looking at the study overall: Ivuxolimab was an agonistic, fully human IgG2 monoclonal antibody directed against OX40 (CD134), a costimulatory receptor. Peripheral TCRbeta sequencing aimed to test whether ivuxolimab altered TCR sequence diversity and caused clonal T-cell expansion. The paper describes the monotherapy dose-escalation part (N of about 55 patients) of the phase I trial of ivuxolimab. Partial responses occurred in three dose-escalation patients: two with cutaneous melanoma and one with hepatocellular carcinoma. Of the 50 or so patients in dose escalation, approximately 20 had hepatocellular carcinoma, some 15 had melanoma, 9 had renal cell carcinoma and 9 had head and neck cancer. Prior anti-PD-1, anti-PD-L1 or anti-CTLA-4 therapy was permitted, and about two fifths of dose-escalation patients had received checkpoint inhibitors. Intravenous ivuxolimab was administered to patients every 2 weeks at six dose levels: 0.01, 0.1, 0.3, 1.5, 3 and 10 mg/kg. In the dose-escalation cohort, around four fifths of patients were male, and the mean age was approximately 60 years, with a range of about 23 to 85. Overall results and qualifications from the work: Low levels of normalized T-cell clonal expansion were also seen in some patients who did not respond. The antigen specificity of the clonally expanded peripheral T cells was not determined. On average, CD8+ T cells showed more expanded clones than CD4+ T cells after ivuxolimab. At doses of 0.1 to 3.0 mg/kg, clonal expansion of both CD4+ and CD8+ T cells in blood was seen between baseline and week 6. In the 0.1-3.0 mg/kg groups, partial responders were among the patients with the lowest normalized peripheral clonal expansion, particularly in CD8+ T cells.

For this chain, trimming is 4 bases at the V end and 1 base at the J end, and the number of junction bases without a gene match is 3. CDR1 and CDR2 (ENHRY, SYGVKD) derive from the germline V gene. CDR3 length: 15 amino acids, cysteine to phenylalanine. The entry retains the CDR3 DNA only, 45 bases that are in frame from base 1. The trial excluded patients who had a history of autoimmune disease or were on systemic immunosuppression. Peripheral blood for TCR sequencing was drawn from every dose cohort at baseline, at cycle 4 day 1 and at cycle 7 day 1. The samples were drawn from a first-in-human, open-label, multicenter phase I dose-escalation trial of ivuxolimab. Adults with locally advanced or metastatic melanoma, renal cell, hepatocellular, or head and neck squamous cell carcinoma were enrolled in the trial. Before TCR sequencing, CD4+ T cells and CD8+ T cells from peripheral blood were sorted into separate populations.

For sequencing of the TCRbeta CDR3 region, genomic DNA was extracted from the sorted cells. TCRbeta CDR3 regions were sequenced using the immunoSEQ Assay. TCRdb carries this immuneACCESS record with in-frame sequences only. Its versions omit some clonotypes, under half of them owing to an unresolved V gene in the studies checked, with the rest unexplained. Here the sample has some 45,000 clones; about 86% occur a single time. The biggest ten clones account for 35% of the sample. Only one count was recorded for this clone. Its antigen remains undetermined. No base quality values were provided; no much bigger clone lies one nucleotide off.

The source was CD4+ or CD8+ T cells sorted from blood, collected in a trial of the OX40 agonist ivuxolimab. This chain is built from TRBV10-3 and TRBJ2-3; 9 middle bases align to TRBD1. The source is an adult with an advanced solid tumor such as melanoma, head and neck, liver or kidney cancer. The nucleotide sequence is TGTGCCATCAGTGGGGGACAGGGAGGCACAGATACGCAGTATTTT. Its protein reads: CAISGGQGGTDTQYF.